A selection of T cell receptor beta chains follows, all from one sample in a study of T cells in Graves' hyperthyroidism and ophthalmopathy. Each CDR3 protein gets one entry after TCRdb re-called the multiplex PCR reads with MiXCR. The sample includes approximately 380,000 distinct CDR3 sequences, 15% to 20% of them seen just once. Input material: blood. The receptors shown here come from a man aged 18 to 29 with Graves' ophthalmopathy. Both conserved end residues are part of each CDR3. The D gene is left open where the match is weak. Expanded clones get a size class; other rows say once, few or many, or leave the size out.

>TRBJ1-2|many|-|TRBV20-1
CSAERDNNYGYTF
TGCAGTGCAGAACGGGACAACAACTATGGCTACACCTTC
>TRBJ2-1|-|-|TRBV11-2
CASSFFRRDEQFF
TGTGCCAGCAGCTTCTTTCGACGGGATGAGCAGTTCTTC
>TRBJ2-7|many|TRBD2|TRBV20-1
CSARDPWGSGGSYEQYF
TGCAGTGCTAGAGATCCCTGGGGTAGCGGGGGGTCGTACGAGCAGTACTTC
>TRBJ1-5|-|-|TRBV6-2/TRBV6-3
CASSSNPYNQPQHF
TGTGCCAGCAGTTCGAACCCCTACAATCAGCCCCAGCATTTT
>TRBJ2-1|many|TRBD1|TRBV2
CASTPQGGSYNEQFF
TGTGCCAGCACCCCACAGGGGGGCTCCTACAATGAGCAGTTCTTC
>TRBJ1-3|-|-|TRBV24-1
CATSDLQRGSGNTIYF
TGTGCCACCAGTGACCTTCAGAGGGGTTCGGGAAACACCATATATTTT
>TRBJ2-1|many|-|TRBV20-1
CSAENNEQFF
TGCAGTGCCGAAAACAATGAGCAGTTCTTC
>TRBJ2-3|-|TRBD2|TRBV28
CASSRQGNGLAGDTDTQYF
TGTGCCAGCAGTCGACAGGGGAATGGACTAGCGGGAGACACAGATACGCAGTATTTT
>TRBJ1-2|-|TRBD1|TRBV3-1
CASSQANRGRGGYTF
TGTGCCAGCAGCCAAGCCAACAGGGGGCGCGGTGGCTACACCTTC
>TRBJ2-3|many|TRBD1|TRBV20-1
CSARKGQGNTDTQYF
TGCAGTGCTAGAAAAGGACAGGGGAACACAGATACGCAGTATTTT
>TRBJ2-7|many|-|TRBV27
CASSLSADTHEQYF
TGTGCCAGCAGTTTATCGGCGGACACCCACGAGCAGTACTTC
>TRBJ1-1|many|-|TRBV7-3
CASSLTGEGNTEAFF
TGTGCCAGCAGCTTAACCGGGGAAGGGAACACTGAAGCTTTCTTT
>TRBJ2-2|many|TRBD1|TRBV20-1
CSARNRGVRTGELFF
TGCAGTGCTAGAAACAGGGGGGTGCGCACCGGGGAGCTGTTTTTT
>TRBJ2-1|many|TRBD2|TRBV20-1
CSARALAGGLNEQFF
TGCAGTGCTAGAGCACTAGCGGGGGGGCTAAATGAGCAGTTCTTC
>TRBJ2-6|-|-|TRBV6-1
CASSEAGLFSGANVLTF
TGTGCCAGCAGTGAAGCGGGCCTCTTCTCTGGGGCCAACGTCCTGACTTTC
>TRBJ2-7|-|-|TRBV29-1
CSVPGPSYEQYF
TGCAGCGTTCCGGGACCCTCCTACGAGCAGTACTTC